The clone carrying this T cell receptor (beta chain) was found many times. Its antigen is unidentified. Amplified regions were TCR beta CDR3 sequences from RNA transcripts. Using the HTBI primer set, a first-round RT-PCR was run on the TCR CDR3. TCRdb re-derived calls from the multiplex PCR reads in MiXCR, one entry per CDR3 protein. The sample comprises approximately 560,000 distinct CDR3 sequences, about a sixth of which are singletons, and under 8% rests with the top ten. The data derive from a study of T cells in Graves' hyperthyroidism and ophthalmopathy. Background on the study: Upon initial diagnosis and before any treatment, peripheral blood was collected.

CDR1 is SNHLY and CDR2 is FYNNEI in the germline V gene. The CDR3 extends over 11 amino acids. The ends were cut back, 8 bases at V and 7 bases at J, with 12 bases in the middle. Findings and limits, study-wide: Blood shared most expanded thyroid clonotypes above 0.001.

The clonotype comes from a woman in her thirties with Graves' hyperthyroidism. V and J are TRBV2 and TRBJ2-7; D unclear. What was sequenced was blood. The CDR3 here is CASSSLEEQYF. In nucleotides, the CDR3 is TGTGCCAGCTCGAGTCTCGAAGAGCAGTACTTC.